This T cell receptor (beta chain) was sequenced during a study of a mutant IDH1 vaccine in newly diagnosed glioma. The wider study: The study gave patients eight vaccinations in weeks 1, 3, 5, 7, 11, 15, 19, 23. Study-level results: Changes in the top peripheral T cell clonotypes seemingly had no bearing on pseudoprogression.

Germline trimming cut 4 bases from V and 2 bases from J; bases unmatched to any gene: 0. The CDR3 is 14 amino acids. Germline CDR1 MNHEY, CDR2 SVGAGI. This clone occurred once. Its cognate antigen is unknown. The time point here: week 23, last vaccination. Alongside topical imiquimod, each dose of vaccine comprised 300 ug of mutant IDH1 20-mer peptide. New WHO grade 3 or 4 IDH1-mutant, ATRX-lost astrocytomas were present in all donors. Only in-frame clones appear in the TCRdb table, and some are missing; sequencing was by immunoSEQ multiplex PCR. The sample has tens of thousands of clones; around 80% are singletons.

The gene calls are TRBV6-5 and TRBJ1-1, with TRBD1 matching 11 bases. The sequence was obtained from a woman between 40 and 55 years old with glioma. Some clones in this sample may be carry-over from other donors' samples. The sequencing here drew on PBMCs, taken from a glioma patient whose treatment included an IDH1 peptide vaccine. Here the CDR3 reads CASSWTGGNTEAFF. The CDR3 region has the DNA TGTGCCAGCAGTTGGACAGGGGGCAACACTGAAGCTTTCTTT.